The source of this T cell receptor (beta chain) is a study of blood T cell repertoires in COVID-19. At the level of the study: The United States, Italy and Spain supplied acute and convalescent COVID-19 samples. Sources were T cells, B-cell-depleted T cells, or PBMCs; the material itself was cDNA or gDNA.

As handled by the study authors: The assay estimated nucleated cells by amplifying reference gene primers. Method: immunoSEQ multiplex PCR; TCRdb's copy keeps in-frame clones and lacks some. The DNA gave D and trimming, while V, J and clone size come from that table. This table has over 60,000 clones, around 86% appearing once. The CDR3 contains 13 residues. Deletions cut 2 bases from V and 12 bases from J, with 16 bases between. The sample was peripheral blood. The chain recombines TRBV12-3 or TRBV12-4 with TRBJ2-5, with D possibly matching TRBD2 (6 bases). This TCR came from a man between 65 and 79 years old with active or convalescent COVID-19. CDR3 protein: CASSLRRGRREYF. CDR3 DNA sequence: TGTGCCAGCAGTTTAAGGCGCGGGCGGAGGGAGTACTTC.